A single T cell receptor beta chain is shown here with its context. It lacks a known antigen. No base qualities exist here, and no much larger clone lies one base off it. The 39 donors, aged 6 to 90 years, were systemically healthy Caucasian individuals from Russia. Each donor gave 9 to 10 milliliters of peripheral blood, collected into EDTA-treated Vacutainer tubes. PBMCs were isolated by Ficoll-Paque density-gradient centrifugation, with at least 7 million obtained per sample. Total RNA, at least 5.5 micrograms per sample, was extracted from PBMCs with Trizol reagent. For every donor, flow cytometry on a PBMC aliquot measured the percentage of naive CD45RAhigh/CD27high T cells. The sample is drawn from a study of blood T cells in healthy people across ages (dated by TCRdb to between 2015 and 2016). Notes on the research overall: In model experiments, roughly one uniquely barcoded TCR beta cDNA molecule per two T cells was captured by template switching. Using deep sequencing normalized with unique cDNA molecular identifiers, the study measured how TCR beta repertoire diversity changes with age. Donors were grouped into four age groups: young (average about 15 years), middle-aged (39), aged (around 60) and long-lived (roughly 80). Donors of different ages were randomly distributed across sequencing lanes to avoid experimental bias. For two donors (one aged 18 to 29 and one aged 80 or older), the study analyzed two additional independent replicas of 1 million unique cDNA reads from the same blood draw.

The library was produced with 5' RACE. TCRdb lists the instrument as Illumina HiSeq 2500. A second PCR of roughly 6 to 12 cycles was run with a J-beta primer mix and a sample-barcoded 5' primer. Each TCR beta cDNA molecule received a unique molecular identifier from a template-switch 5' adaptor carrying 12 random nucleotides. At least 2.5 million CDR3-containing paired-end reads were obtained from each sample. First-strand cDNA synthesis was performed from all RNA using the Mint cDNA synthesis kit, with priming by a TRBC-specific oligonucleotide. All cDNA was treated with uracil-DNA glycosylase and then went through a first 18-cycle PCR with the universal primers M1SS and BC2_uni_R. The published analysis was carried out like this. For normalization, 1 million high-quality reads were randomly selected from each sample, with every read carrying a distinct molecular identifier. Reads with shared molecular identifiers were discarded instead of being binned into consensus sequences. MiTCR, with a Q25 quality threshold and the strictest error-elimination algorithm, was used for CDR3 identification, clonotype clustering and error correction. Lower-bound total TCR beta diversity was estimated with a nonparametric unseen species model using Euler transformation. TCRdb took the public reads, trimmed them with fastp at Q25, ran MiXCR for clone calling and kept in-frame beta chains. Each CDR3 protein appears once, grouped with its most common genes and DNA. What appears here as the V and J calls and clone size reflects TCRdb's work, not the paper's. The sample table lists 850,000 to 1,300,000 distinct CDR3 sequences, 45% of them with a count of one. The ten largest clonotypes hold 15% to 20% of the sample.

The research as a whole found: The CMV infection status of donors was not known, potentially confounding age-related changes in expanded clonotypes. The percentage of naive T cells measured by flow cytometry correlated strongly with observed TCR beta diversity. Observed TCR beta diversity per million T cells fell roughly linearly with age, and a significant reduction was already apparent by age roughly 40. Compared with the aged group, more naive CD4+ T cells, fewer expanded clones and increased TCR diversity were shown by the long-lived group, suggesting age selection. Estimates of total diversity based on one million sequenced T cells were considered lower bounds and underestimates. Bulk unsorted PBMC profiling prevented conclusive comparison of naive and antigen-experienced compartments.

Looking up the germline V gene yields CDR1 MNHNS and CDR2 SASEGT. Including cysteine and phenylalanine, the CDR3 has 15 amino acids. Only the CDR3 region is kept as DNA, spanning 45 bases read in frame from base 1. The V end loses 5 bases and the J end loses 2 bases, and a stretch of 15 bases separates them. Sequencing used blood. This receptor was obtained from a woman aged 55-69 years in good health. The V and J segments used are TRBV6-1 and TRBJ1-2; the D gene assignment is ambiguous. This receptor carries the CDR3 CASSLDCTPNYGYTF. The DNA reads as follows: TGTGCCAGCAGTTTGGACTGCACACCCAACTATGGCTACACCTTC.